Listed here is a single T cell receptor beta chain. Its antigen is currently unknown. CD45RO negativity and positive selection for CCR7 defined naive CD8 cells, a population that excluded terminally differentiated effector memory CD45RA+ cells. The data were taken from a study of shared clonotypes between healthy human individuals. Study-wide results and caveats: It was the non-shared clonotypes that had lower generation probabilities than clonotypes shared by all four donors.

The J segment lost 4 bases and the V segment lost 5 bases, leaving 11 bases of the junction unmatched. The CDR3 extends over 16 amino acids. Germline V lookup: CDR1 MNHEY, CDR2 SMNVEV (reference sequence). TCRdb's copy holds only in-frame clones and misses some; the assay was immunoSEQ multiplex PCR. This sample yields about 2 million clones, of which about 95% are seen a single time; approximately 1.2% belongs to the top ten. Sequenced sample: naive CD8+ T cells sorted from blood. The clonotype originates from a man aged 18 to 29 in good health. The V gene is TRBV27, the J gene TRBJ1-2; TRBD1 agrees at 9 bases. CDR3: CASSPLGGTGIYGYTF. CDR3 coding DNA: TGTGCCAGCAGTCCCCTCGGCGGGACAGGGATCTATGGCTACACCTTC.